This passage covers 18 T cell receptor beta chains from one sample sequenced in a study of regulatory T cells in long-lasting Graves disease. Time point: newly diagnosed GD, antithyroid drugs for less than 3 months. Scientists built the TCR library using RNA that was extracted from PBMCs. Construction of TCR beta libraries relied on iRepertoire HTBI primers and on Arm-PCR targeting CDR3 regions. TCRdb re-analysed the multiplex PCR reads in MiXCR, keeping a single row per CDR3 protein. Of 250,000 to 300,000 distinct CDR3 sequences in the sample, about 20% are singletons; the top ten hold around 15%. Separately, the same data were catalogued under a study of T cells in Graves' hyperthyroidism and ophthalmopathy.

The sample in question was peripheral blood mononuclear cells (PBMCs), obtained at new diagnosis, from a patient treated with antithyroid drugs. All receptors come from a woman under 40 with Graves disease.

This sequence joins TRBV20-1 and TRBJ2-1; tentatively, D is TRBD1 (5 bases). Germline-derived CDR1 and CDR2 are DFQATT and SNEGSKA (reference sequence). V shed 3 bases and J shed 9 bases, with 18 bases lying between them. This CDR3 has 14 amino acids. CDR3 amino acids: CSASEVSGQAEQFF. In DNA form, the CDR3 reads TGCAGTGCTAGTGAGGTTTCAGGGCAGGCTGAGCAGTTCTTC.

This clonotype was detected many times. The V gene is TRBV6-1, the J gene TRBJ1-1, with 9 nucleotides matching TRBD1. The germline CDR1 and CDR2 sequences are MNHNS and SASEGT. V was clipped by 6 bases and J by 1 base; unmatched bases: 6. This CDR3 spans 15 amino acids. CDR3 DNA: TGTGCCAGCAGCACACCGGGACAGGGGAACACTGAAGCTTTCTTT. Its protein product is CASSTPGQGNTEAFF.

The chain recombines TRBV29-1 with TRBJ2-1; TRBD1 matches at 9 bases. CDR3 size: 14 residues. From germline, CDR1 is SQVTM and CDR2 ANQGSEA. After removal of 7 bases from V and 8 bases from J, the junction contained 12 bases not matched to a gene. The CDR3 reads CSATPGQGLYEQFF. As DNA, the CDR3 is TGCAGCGCCACCCCGGGACAGGGACTATATGAGCAGTTCTTC.

On this clonotype: This may stem from a read error, because a much larger clone lies one nucleotide away. This rearrangement joins TRBV27 to TRBJ1-1; D is undetermined. The CDR3 length is 14 residues. Per germline, CDR1 MNHEY and CDR2 SMNVEV (reference sequence). The DNA of the CDR3 is TGTGCCAGCAGTTTAGGACGGTTCAACACTGGAGCTTTCTTT. Protein product: CASSLGRFNTGAFF.

This clonotype was observed at least ten times. The V gene is TRBV24-1, the J gene TRBJ1-1, with D unresolved. V was clipped by 5 bases and J by 2 bases, with 11 bases between them. CDR1 is KGHDR, CDR2 SFDVKD, per germline. This CDR3 comprises 14 residues. The CDR3 sequence is CATSGRRLNTEAFF. In nucleotides, the CDR3 is TGTGCCACCAGTGGGCGACGACTAAACACTGAAGCTTTCTTT.

This clonotype was seen ten or more times. The rearrangement joins TRBV27 to TRBJ1-5, with D uncertain. The V end was cut by 5 bases, the J end by 0 bases, with 11 bases between. The CDR3 length is 15 residues. The germline V gene encodes CDR1 MNHEY and CDR2 SMNVEV (reference sequence). CDR3 residues: CASSHRALSNQPQHF. CDR3 DNA: TGTGCCAGCAGTCACCGGGCCCTTAGCAATCAGCCCCAGCATTTT.

The rearrangement joins TRBV19 to TRBJ2-6; maybe TRBD1 (5 bases). CDR1 and CDR2 (germline): LNHDA, SQIVND (reference sequence). V lost 7 bases, J lost 0 bases, and 10 bases lay in between. CDR3 length: 15 residues. DNA of the CDR3: TGTGCCAGTATGACAGCGAGCTCTGGGGCCAACGTCCTGACTTTC. It is translated as CASMTASSGANVLTF.

V and J are TRBV7-2 and TRBJ1-1, with 9 bases aligning to TRBD1. The CDR3 has 15 residues. Germline V gene sequence: CDR1 SGHTA, CDR2 FQGNSA. V was clipped by 1 base and J by 4 bases; unmatched bases: 4. CDR3 amino acids: CASSLETGGVTEAFF. The CDR3 DNA reads as TGTGCCAGCAGCTTAGAGACAGGGGGAGTCACTGAAGCTTTCTTT.

This clonotype appeared many times. The chain carries TRBV6-1 and TRBJ2-3; 7 nucleotides match TRBD2. The J segment lost 1 base and the V segment lost 7 bases, leaving 5 bases of the junction unmatched. This CDR3 comprises 14 residues. Germline-derived CDR1 and CDR2 are MNHNS and SASEGT. DNA of the CDR3: TGTGCCAGCACTCGGGGGGATGGCACAGATACGCAGTATTTT. Amino acids: CASTRGDGTDTQYF.

The sample holds many counts of this clonotype. V is TRBV7-9 and J is TRBJ2-5; 10 bases agree with TRBD2. Germline CDR1 is SEHNR and CDR2 is FQNEAQ (reference sequence). The CDR3 extends over 16 amino acids. V dropped 5 bases and J dropped 2; count of bases not matched to a gene: 8. This chain's CDR3 is CASSMPSGGHQETQYF. In DNA, the CDR3 is TGTGCCAGCAGCATGCCTAGCGGGGGCCATCAAGAGACCCAGTACTTC.

The table lists this clonotype with many counts. The genes are TRBV12-3 or TRBV12-4 and TRBJ1-2; 10 bases line up with TRBD1. Germline trimming cut 6 bases from V and 5 bases from J; bases unmatched to any gene: 6. This CDR3 spans 14 amino acids. Here the CDR3 DNA reads TGTGCCAGCAGAAGGACAGGGGGAGTTTATGGCTACACCTTC. This encodes CASRRTGGVYGYTF.

This clonotype appeared many times. A read error may account for a junction end that differs from germline. The CDR3 protein is CASSTQLNNEQFF. The CDR3 DNA is TGTGCTAGCAGCACCCAACTAAACAATGAGCAGTTCTTC. The rearrangement links TRBV7-7 to TRBJ2-1; D is ambiguous. This CDR3 has 13 residues. CDR1 SSHAT and CDR2 FNYEAQ come from the germline V gene (reference sequence).

The CDR3 nucleotides are TGTGCCATCGGACAGCGAAACACTGAAGCTTTCTTT. Translation: CAIGQRNTEAFF. The J gene is TRBJ1-1, the V gene TRBV6-2 or TRBV6-3, with D tentatively TRBD1 (6 bases). The CDR3 is 12 residues long. CDR1 and CDR2 from the germline V gene are MNHEY and SVGEGT. V lost 10 bases and J lost 2, with 11 bases in between.

This clonotype is a singleton in its sample. The chain recombines TRBV4-2 with TRBJ1-5; D call uncertain. Germline V gives CDR1 LGHNA, CDR2 YNFKEQ. Trimming removed 0 bases at V and 11 bases at J, with 11 bases between. The CDR3 has 13 residues. The CDR3 loop is CASSQEPSGAQHF. CDR3 DNA: TGTGCCAGCAGCCAAGAACCTAGCGGGGCCCAGCATTTT.

This clonotype was seen a handful of times. A much larger clone differs by one base, so this may be a read error. The chain has TRBV29-1 and TRBJ1-2, with a possible D match to TRBD1 (5 bases). The CDR3 sequence is 11 residues long. Per the germline V gene, CDR1 is SQVTM and CDR2 is ANQGSEA. The CDR3 nucleotides read TGCAGCGGGGCAGGGACCTATGACTACACCTTC. Amino acids: CSGAGTYDYTF.

This clonotype occurred many times. The chain couples TRBV6-1 to TRBJ1-6; D gene uncertain. This CDR3 has 16 residues. The ends were cut back, 7 bases at V and 0 bases at J, with 13 bases in the middle. The germline V gene has CDR1 MNHNS and CDR2 SASEGT. CDR3 nucleotides: TGTGCCAGCACCATGCGGAAAAGCTCCTATAATTCACCCCTCCACTTT. Its translation: CASTMRKSSYNSPLHF.

This clonotype was picked up many times. V usage is TRBV28 and J usage is TRBJ1-2; no definite D call. Per the germline V gene, CDR1 is MDHEN and CDR2 is SYDVKM. The V gene lost 1 base and the J gene lost 8 bases, with 20 bases spanning the gap. This CDR3 is 16 amino acids long. CDR3 loop: CASSLSSPVGAGGYTF. The CDR3 DNA reads TGTGCCAGCAGTTTATCTTCCCCAGTAGGCGCAGGAGGCTACACCTTC.

This clonotype was detected only a few times. The rearrangement uses TRBV20-1 and TRBJ1-1; TRBD1 might be the D (5 bases). Germline V gene sequence: CDR1 DFQATT, CDR2 SNEGSKA (reference sequence). The CDR3 runs 14 residues. Trimming removed 4 bases from V and 1 base from J, with 13 bases in between. The CDR3 nucleotides read TGCAGTGCTAACGGTGGGGCGGCGAACACTGAAGCTTTCTTT. It encodes CSANGGAANTEAFF.